This TCR beta chain is from a study of blood T cells in healthy people across ages. It was with a sample-barcoded 5' primer and a J-beta primer mix that a second PCR of roughly 6 to 11 cycles was run. TCRdb called the 5' RACE reads again in MiXCR, with one record for every CDR3 protein. The sample lists some 1.4 million distinct CDR3 sequences, roughly 40% occurring once. This clonotype appeared a few times. The sequencing input was blood. The origin of this receptor is a woman aged 18-35 years in good health.

The CDR3 reads CAWHGRGNQPQHF. The CDR3 coding sequence is TGTGCCTGGCATGGACGGGGGAATCAGCCCCAGCATTTT. The chain joins TRBV30 to TRBJ1-5, with a weak D call TRBD1 (5 bases). The CDR3 is 13 amino acids. Trimming removed 5 bases from V and 4 bases from J, with 12 bases in between. Germline assignment: CDR1 GTSNPN and CDR2 SVGIG (reference sequence).